These 8 T cell receptor beta chains originate from one sample sequenced in a study of blood T cell repertoires in COVID-19. The table came from immunoSEQ multiplex PCR; TCRdb's copy has only in-frame clones and leaves some out. The sample yields roughly 68,000 clones, about four fifths seen once. The sequenced material came from peripheral blood. These receptors were obtained from a man between 60 and 75 years old with COVID-19, enrolled during active disease.

This clone was observed a handful of times. The chain joins TRBV11-2 to TRBJ2-7, with 10 bases lining up with TRBD1. Germline CDR1 is SGHAT and CDR2 is FQNNGV. The CDR3 extends over 15 amino acids. V lost 4 bases, J lost 5 bases, and 8 bases stayed unmatched. The CDR3 sequence is CASSSNPGQGNEQYF. CDR3 DNA: TGTGCCAGCAGCTCAAACCCGGGACAGGGGAACGAGCAGTACTTC.

The gene calls are TRBV7-2 and TRBJ1-4, with 7 positions matching TRBD1. V was clipped by 5 bases and J by 7 bases; unmatched bases: 7. The CDR3 contains 14 residues. The V gene's germline CDR1 is SGHTA and CDR2 FQGNSA. This chain's CDR3 is CASSASTGAEKLFF. CDR3 coding DNA: TGTGCCAGCAGCGCCTCTACAGGGGCTGAAAAACTGTTTTTT.

This clone was seen a single time. The V gene is TRBV19, the J gene TRBJ2-7, with 10 bases lining up with TRBD1. V lost 5 bases, J lost 7 bases, and 17 bases stayed unmatched. Germline V CDR1 and CDR2: LNHDA, SQIVND (reference sequence). This CDR3 is 17 amino acids long. This chain's CDR3 is CASSPRDRGSLLGEQYF. CDR3 bases: TGTGCCAGTAGTCCGAGGGACAGGGGATCCCTATTAGGGGAGCAGTACTTC.

This sequence joins TRBV21-1 and TRBJ2-1; the D call of TRBD2 is as the table states it, not checked on the DNA. TRBV21-1 is a known pseudogene. The CDR3 is made up of 19 amino acids. This chain's CDR3 is CASSIEERAGPSGTFEQFF. CDR3 nucleotides: TGTGCCAGCAGCATCGAAGAGAGGGCGGGGCCTAGCGGGACTTTTGAGCAGTTCTTC.

The chain employs TRBV6-5 and TRBJ2-2, with D perhaps TRBD1 (6 bases). This CDR3 region has 15 residues. The germline V and J ends were trimmed by 4 bases and 0 bases, with 9 bases remaining between them. The germline gives CDR1 MNHEY, CDR2 SVGAGI. The CDR3 sequence: CASSFKGANTGELFF. The CDR3 DNA is TGTGCCAGCAGTTTTAAGGGGGCGAACACCGGGGAGCTGTTTTTT.

The chain links TRBV9 to TRBJ2-5; TRBD2 aligns across 8 bases. Germline CDR1 reads SGDLS; CDR2 reads YYNGEE. The CDR3 sequence is 15 residues long. J was trimmed by 2 bases and V by 3 bases; bases with no gene match: 6. For the CDR3, the DNA is TGTGCCAGCAGCGGACGGACTAGCAGACAAGAGACCCAGTACTTC. Translation: CASSGRTSRQETQYF.

This clone was found a few times. The chain has TRBV14 and TRBJ2-7, with a weak D call TRBD2 (6 bases). Germline V gives CDR1 SGHDN, CDR2 FVKESK. V was cut by 2 bases and J by 4 bases, with 18 bases left in between. This CDR3 region has 16 residues. The CDR3 region is CASSQLTAGSRYEQYF. DNA for the CDR3: TGTGCCAGCAGCCAATTAACTGCCGGGAGCAGGTACGAGCAGTACTTC.

The chain uses TRBV6-4 and TRBJ1-2; no reliable D call. The CDR3 has 14 amino acids. The ends were cut back, 7 bases at V and 4 bases at J, with 16 bases in the middle. Looked up from germline, CDR1 is MRHNA and CDR2 is SNTAGT. CDR3 nucleotides: TGTGCCAGCACCCCCGAGGAGGGAGGCTATGGCTACACCTTC. Translation: CASTPEEGGYGYTF.